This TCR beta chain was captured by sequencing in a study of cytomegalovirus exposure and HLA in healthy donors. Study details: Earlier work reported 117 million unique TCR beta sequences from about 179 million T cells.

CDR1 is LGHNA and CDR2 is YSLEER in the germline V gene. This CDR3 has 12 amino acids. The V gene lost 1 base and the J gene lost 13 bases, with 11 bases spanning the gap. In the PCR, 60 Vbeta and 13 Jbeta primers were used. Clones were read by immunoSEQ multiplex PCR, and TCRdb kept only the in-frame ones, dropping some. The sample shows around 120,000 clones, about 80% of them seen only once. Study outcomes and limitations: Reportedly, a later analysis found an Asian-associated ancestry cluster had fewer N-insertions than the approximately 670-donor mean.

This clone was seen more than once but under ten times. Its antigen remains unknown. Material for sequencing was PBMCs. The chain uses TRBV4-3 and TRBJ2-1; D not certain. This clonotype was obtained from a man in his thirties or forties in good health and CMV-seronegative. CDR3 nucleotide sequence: TGCGCCAGCAGCCAAGGTCCTGAGGCTCAGTTCTTC. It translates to CASSQGPEAQFF.